This TCR beta chain was identified in a study of blood T cell repertoires in COVID-19. At the level of the study: Researchers got acute and convalescent COVID-19 samples from the United States, Italy and Spain. T cells, B-cell-depleted T cells, or PBMCs supplied cDNA or gDNA.

As handled by the study authors: Estimates of nucleated cell counts were drawn from the amplification of reference gene primers. This table comes from immunoSEQ multiplex PCR, and its TCRdb copy is limited to in-frame clones, with some not included. The V and J calls and the clone size are those of that table, but D and trimming were determined from the DNA. The sample records about 290,000 clones, around 88% being singletons. Germline CDR1 and CDR2: SGHVS and FNYEAQ. With V trimmed by 4 bases and J by 0 bases, 6 bases remained unmatched. The CDR3 is made up of 16 amino acids. Specimen: peripheral blood. This chain joins TRBV7-6 and TRBJ1-3; TRBD1 aligns across 7 bases. The TCR originated in a man aged 35 to 55 with acute or convalescent COVID-19. CDR3: CASSSGQPYSGNTIYF. CDR3 nucleotides: TGTGCCAGCAGCTCGGGACAGCCTTACTCTGGAAACACCATATATTTT.